This T cell receptor (beta chain) was recorded in a study of response to subunit inactivated influenza vaccine. Notes on this clonotype: Its cognate antigen is unknown.

CDR1 DFQATT and CDR2 SNEGSKA come from the germline V gene (reference sequence). The V end was cut by 4 bases, the J end by 0 bases, with 9 bases between. The CDR3 has 14 residues. Study-wide points: Few additional T cells are recruited per seasonal influenza vaccination, authors suggested.

From the RT-PCR reads, TCRdb called clonotypes with MiXCR, one entry per CDR3 protein. The sample lists some 300,000 distinct CDR3 sequences; roughly 22% were seen once. This chain uses TRBV20-1 with TRBJ1-4, with D unresolved. The sample in question was PBMCs from blood, obtained 21 months after vaccination. This sequence originates from a man in his fifties or sixties who received an inactivated influenza vaccine. The CDR3 bases are TGCAGTGCTACCCGACCGGCAACTAATGAAAAACTGTTTTTT. Its protein is CSATRPATNEKLFF.